The rows below give T cell receptor beta chains drawn from one sample of a study of T-cell memory formation after mild COVID-19. Each CDR3 protein gets one entry after TCRdb re-called the 5' RACE reads with MiXCR. The table has 85,000 to 120,000 distinct CDR3 sequences, 12% seen once. The specimen sequenced was PBMCs or a T cell subset sorted from them (not recorded which). The receptors shown here come from an adult woman who had mild COVID-19 (a few samples of this study predate the infection). Cell type and time point are not known. CDR3s include the opening cysteine and the closing phenylalanine or tryptophan. Each record gives: V gene, J gene, clone size, D gene, CDR3 protein, CDR3 DNA. The D gene is left open where the match is weak. Size values are once, few and many counts, or a class for expanded clones, and some rows have none.

>TRBV12-3/TRBV12-4|TRBJ2-1|.|.
CASSFREGDEQFF
TGTGCCAGCAGTTTCCGGGAAGGGGATGAGCAGTTCTTC
>TRBV20-1|TRBJ2-1|few|TRBD1
CSARSDRVKRNEQFF
TGCAGTGCTAGGTCCGACAGGGTGAAGAGAAATGAGCAGTTCTTC
>TRBV27|TRBJ2-1|.|.
CASSAGLLNEQFF
TGTGCCAGCAGTGCCGGACTACTAAATGAGCAGTTCTTC
>TRBV5-6|TRBJ2-1|.|.
CASSLYLARGGNEQFF
TGTGCCAGCAGCTTATACCTAGCGCGAGGGGGGAATGAGCAGTTCTTC
>TRBV5-1|TRBJ2-5|.|TRBD1
CASSLETGGWQETQYF
TGCGCCAGCAGCTTGGAGACAGGGGGCTGGCAAGAGACCCAGTACTTC
>TRBV29-1|TRBJ1-2|few|.
CSVWGGNAYGYTF
TGCAGCGTCTGGGGGGGGAACGCCTATGGCTACACCTTC
>TRBV7-6|TRBJ2-2|.|TRBD1
CASSYGTGGNTGELFF
TGTGCCAGCAGCTATGGGACAGGGGGTAACACCGGGGAGCTGTTTTTT
>TRBV12-3/TRBV12-4|TRBJ1-1|.|.
CASGPVAVF
TGTGCCAGCGGACCAGTAGCGGTCTTT
>TRBV3-1|TRBJ2-7|.|.
CASSPLSPGGLLSSYEQYF
TGTGCCAGCAGCCCGTTATCACCTGGGGGGCTACTCAGCTCCTACGAGCAGTACTTC
>TRBV5-5|TRBJ2-3|few|TRBD2
CASSYAWTSEPNTDTQYF
TGTGCCAGCAGCTATGCATGGACTAGCGAACCCAACACAGATACGCAGTATTTT
>TRBV20-1|TRBJ2-1|.|TRBD2
CSARVAGQPYNEQFF
TGCAGTGCTAGAGTAGCGGGGCAGCCCTACAATGAGCAGTTCTTC
>TRBV7-6|TRBJ2-1|.|TRBD2
CASSSQTTSGPYNEQFF
TGTGCCAGCAGCTCTCAAACGACTAGCGGGCCTTACAATGAGCAGTTCTTC
>TRBV23-1|TRBJ2-1|many|TRBD2
CASSLPRFPGLALDEQFF
TGCGCCAGCAGCCTTCCACGTTTTCCGGGACTAGCGTTGGATGAGCAGTTCTTC
>TRBV20-1|TRBJ2-1|few|TRBD1
CSASQGAWEQFF
TGCAGTGCTAGCCAGGGGGCTTGGGAGCAGTTCTTC
>TRBV3-1|TRBJ1-6|.|.
CASSHAKGSYNSPLHF
TGTGCCAGCAGCCACGCCAAGGGCTCCTATAATTCACCCCTCCACTTT
>TRBV12-3/TRBV12-4|TRBJ2-7|.|TRBD2
CASSPSGRIYDSYYEQYF
TGTGCCAGCAGCCCTAGCGGGAGGATCTACGATAGCTACTACGAGCAGTACTTC
>TRBV24-1|TRBJ2-7|few|TRBD2
CATSGTSGSSRDYEQYF
TGTGCCACCAGTGGTACTAGCGGGAGTTCTAGAGACTACGAGCAGTACTTC
>TRBV6-2/TRBV6-3|TRBJ2-7|.|.
CASSYGTLEQYF
TGTGCCAGCAGTTACGGAACTTTGGAGCAGTACTTC
>TRBV4-3|TRBJ2-3|few|TRBD1
CASSQARDRVTDTQYF
TGCGCCAGCAGCCAAGCCCGGGACAGGGTTACAGATACGCAGTATTTT
>TRBV7-8|TRBJ1-1|few|TRBD1
CASSLNGFRQGGNRAEAFF
TGTGCCAGCAGCTTAAATGGGTTCAGACAGGGAGGGAATCGCGCTGAAGCTTTCTTT
>TRBV6-5|TRBJ2-7|.|TRBD2
CASSPVGSGERGPYEQYF
TGTGCCAGCAGCCCAGTCGGGTCGGGGGAGCGGGGCCCCTACGAGCAGTACTTC
>TRBV29-1|TRBJ2-1|.|.
CSVSYTGGAYNEQFF
TGCAGCGTTAGCTACACAGGGGGGGCCTACAATGAGCAGTTCTTC
>TRBV7-9|TRBJ2-3|few|TRBD2
CASSTQLAGDGDTQYF
TGTGCCAGCAGCACACAACTAGCGGGGGATGGAGATACGCAGTATTTT
>TRBV29-1|TRBJ1-1|.|TRBD1
CSVVRQGGYEAFF
TGCAGCGTTGTTCGACAGGGTGGCTATGAAGCTTTCTTT
>TRBV20-1|TRBJ1-2|.|.
CSARDMGKGEQGDGYTF
TGCAGTGCTAGAGATATGGGGAAGGGAGAACAAGGTGATGGCTACACCTTC
>TRBV29-1|TRBJ2-2|few|.
CSVEPNAGELFF
TGCAGCGTTGAACCGAACGCCGGGGAGCTGTTTTTT
>TRBV27|TRBJ2-7|few|.
CASSPGILGEQYF
TGTGCCAGCAGTCCAGGGATCCTCGGCGAGCAGTACTTC
>TRBV2|TRBJ2-1|few|.
CASSEPGVYYNEQFF
TGTGCCAGCAGTGAACCGGGGGTTTACTACAATGAGCAGTTCTTC
>TRBV11-3|TRBJ2-2|.|.
CASSLRTSNTGELFF
TGTGCCAGCAGCTTAAGGACATCGAACACCGGGGAGCTGTTTTTT